This entry concerns a single T cell receptor beta chain. Germline V lookup: CDR1 SNHLY, CDR2 FYNNEI. Trimming stripped 1 base from V and 4 bases from J, with 8 bases between. The CDR3 has 13 residues. This sample was taken from a study of blood T cell repertoires in COVID-19. Background on the study: Samples came from the United States, Italy and Spain, spanning acute and convalescent COVID-19. The cDNA or gDNA used as material had been derived from T cells, B-cell-depleted T cells, or PBMCs.

In the authors' workflow: Nucleated cell number was recorded as an estimate derived from reference gene primer amplification. The repertoire was sequenced with immunoSEQ multiplex PCR; TCRdb's copy has only in-frame clones and lacks some. Clone size and V and J calls were adopted from that table, with D and trimming inferred from the DNA. The table has around 78,000 clones, roughly 80% seen once; the top ten hold about a tenth. V and J are TRBV2 and TRBJ2-7; TRBD2 might be the D (6 bases). Sequencing was done on a sample of peripheral blood. The TCR originated in a human donor in a cohort sampled during active COVID-19. CDR3 nucleotide sequence: TGTGCCAGCAGTGAAGATGGGGGGTACGAGCAGTACTTC. This gives the protein CASSEDGGYEQYF.